Presented here are 10 T cell receptor beta chains from one specimen sequenced in a study of read filtering for tumor transcriptome and immune sequencing. The library was built from about 400 ng RNA with molecular barcoded adaptors for alpha/delta and beta/gamma chains. TCRdb ran MiXCR on the reads and lists one entry per CDR3 protein. Of about 86,000 distinct CDR3 sequences listed, about 12% were seen once; the top ten hold 14% to 15%. Sequencing was performed on a population of CD138-negative cells sorted from bone marrow. The origin of the receptors is a donor aged 40 or over with multiple myeloma.

At least ten counts were recorded for this clonotype. V usage is TRBV24-1 and J usage is TRBJ2-1, with D tentatively TRBD1 (5 bases). The CDR3 contains 14 residues. Germline CDR1 and CDR2: KGHDR and SFDVKD. V was pared by 3 bases and J by 4 bases, with 9 bases between. The CDR3 DNA reads as TGTGCCACCAGTGATGTCCGACAGTACAATGAGCAGTTCTTC. Protein: CATSDVRQYNEQFF.

This clonotype was seen at least ten times. The V and J genes are TRBV14 and TRBJ1-2, with D unresolved. Germline V lookup: CDR1 SGHDN, CDR2 FVKESK. V lost 1 base and J lost 6, with 12 bases in between. The CDR3 covers 14 residues. CDR3 protein: CASSQVRASHGYTF. As DNA, the CDR3 is TGTGCCAGCAGCCAAGTGAGAGCTTCACATGGCTACACCTTC.

This clonotype was recorded at least ten times. V and J are TRBV5-1 and TRBJ2-7; TRBD2 agrees at 8 bases. Germline-derived CDR1 and CDR2 are SGHRS and YFSETQ. CDR3 length equals 14 residues. V was pared by 6 bases and J by 1 base, with 6 bases of the junction left unmatched. As DNA, the CDR3 is TGCGCCAGCAAAACTAGCGGAACTTCCTACGAGCAGTACTTC. The encoded protein is CASKTSGTSYEQYF. Using reference TRBV5-1 and TRBJ2-7 for the parts outside the CDR3, the full variable domain is KAGVTQTPRYLIKTRGQQVTLSCSPISGHRSVSWYQQTPGQGLQFLFEYFSETQRNKGNFPGRFSGRQFSNSRSEMNVSTLELGDSALYLCASKTSGTSYEQYFGPGTRLTVT.

This clonotype was counted many times. This chain uses TRBV7-2 with TRBJ2-3, with D unresolved. The CDR3 is 13 amino acids. The V end lost 4 bases, the J end lost 3 bases, and 8 bases lay between the germline ends. Germline loops: CDR1 SGHTA, CDR2 FQGNSA. The CDR3 bases are TGTGCCAGCAGCTCCTCCGGGACAGATACGCAGTATTTT. Translating gives CASSSSGTDTQYF. Together with reference TRBV7-2 and TRBJ2-3, the CDR3 gives the full variable domain: GAGVSQSPSNKVTEKGKDVELRCDPISGHTALYWYRQSLGQGLEFLIYFQGNSAPDKSGLPSDRFSAERTGGSVSTLTIQRTQQEDSAVYLCASSSSGTDTQYFGPGTRLTVL.

This clonotype showed up many times. This sequence joins TRBV6-2 or TRBV6-3 and TRBJ2-5, with TRBD1 identical over 9 bases. Losses at the gene ends were 7 bases for V and 4 bases for J; bases not matched to a gene: 1. The CDR3 is made up of 12 amino acids. CDR1 is MNHEY and CDR2 is SVGEGT in the germline V gene. As DNA, the CDR3 is TGTGCCAGCAAGACAGGGGGAGAGACCCAGTACTTC. Translated: CASKTGGETQYF.

This clonotype was picked up a small number of times. A read error may produce the germline difference seen at one junction end. The gene calls are TRBV11-2 and TRBJ2-7; D is unresolved. Looked up from germline, CDR1 is SGHAT and CDR2 is FQNNGV. CDR3 length equals 15 residues. The CDR3, as DNA: TGTGCCAGCAGCTCGTTCGGCGGTAGCTCCTACGAGCAGAACTTC. It yields the protein CASSSFGGSSYEQNF.

At least ten counts were recorded for this clonotype. V usage is TRBV5-1 and J usage is TRBJ2-1; D possibly corresponds to TRBD2 (5 bases). Trimming removed 1 base at V and 8 bases at J, with 10 bases between. CDR3 length: 13 amino acids. Germline CDR1 is SGHRS and CDR2 is YFSETQ. CDR3 DNA: TGCGCCAGCAGCTTGACCGGGATCGATGAGCAGTTCTTC. Protein: CASSLTGIDEQFF.

At least ten counts were recorded for this clonotype. This chain connects TRBV28 to TRBJ2-3; 9 nucleotides agree with TRBD2. Germline values: CDR1 MDHEN, CDR2 SYDVKM. The CDR3 is made up of 16 amino acids. The V gene end was trimmed by 2 bases and the J gene end by 3 bases; junction bases not matched to a gene: 6. The CDR3 sequence is CASSLAGSGRTDTQYF. The CDR3 region has the DNA TGTGCCAGCAGTTTAGCGGGAAGCGGGAGGACAGATACGCAGTATTTT.

This rearrangement joins TRBV9 to TRBJ2-1, with D maybe TRBD1 (6 bases). Germline V gene sequence: CDR1 SGDLS, CDR2 YYNGEE. CDR3 length: 15 residues. Trimming took off 3 bases at V and 9 bases at J, with 19 bases between the two ends. The CDR3 protein is CASSGGTGPNGEQFF. As DNA, the CDR3 is TGTGCCAGCAGCGGGGGCACAGGGCCCAACGGTGAGCAGTTCTTC.

This clonotype was detected many times. The V call is TRBV27, the J call TRBJ2-2; D assignment may be TRBD1 or TRBD2 (5 bases each). V lost 5 bases and J 4 bases, leaving 14 bases between the germline ends. The germline gives CDR1 MNHEY, CDR2 SMNVEV (reference sequence). CDR3 length: 15 amino acids. CDR3 protein: CASSLRGVGTGELFF. Written as DNA, the CDR3 is TGTGCCAGCAGTCTCCGAGGGGTGGGCACCGGGGAGCTGTTTTTT.